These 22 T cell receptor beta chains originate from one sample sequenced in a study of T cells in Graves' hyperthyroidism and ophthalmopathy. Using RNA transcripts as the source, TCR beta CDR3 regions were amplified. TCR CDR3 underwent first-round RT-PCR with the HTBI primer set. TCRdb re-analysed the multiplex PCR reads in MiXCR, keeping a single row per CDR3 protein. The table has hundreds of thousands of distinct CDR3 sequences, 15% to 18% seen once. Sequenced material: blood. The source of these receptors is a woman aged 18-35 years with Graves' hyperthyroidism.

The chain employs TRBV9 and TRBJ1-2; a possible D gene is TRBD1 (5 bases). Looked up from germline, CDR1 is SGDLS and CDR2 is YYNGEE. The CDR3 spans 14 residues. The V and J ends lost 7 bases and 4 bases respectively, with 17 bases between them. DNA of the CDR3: TGTGCCAGCGGCCGGGACGGCGGGATCTATGGCTACACCTTC. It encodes CASGRDGGIYGYTF.

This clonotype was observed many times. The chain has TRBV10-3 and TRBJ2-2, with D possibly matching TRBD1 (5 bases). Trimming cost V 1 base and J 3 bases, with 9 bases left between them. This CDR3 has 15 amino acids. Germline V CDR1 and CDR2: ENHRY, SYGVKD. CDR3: CAISEYTGHTGELFF. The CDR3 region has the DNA TGTGCCATCAGTGAGTATACAGGCCACACCGGGGAGCTGTTTTTT.

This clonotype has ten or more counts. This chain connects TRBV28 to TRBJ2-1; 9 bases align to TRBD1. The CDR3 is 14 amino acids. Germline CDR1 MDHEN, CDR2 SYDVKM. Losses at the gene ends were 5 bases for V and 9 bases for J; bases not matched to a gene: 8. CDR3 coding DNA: TGTGCCAGCAGTGACAGGGGGAAATTGGGTGAGCAGTTCTTC. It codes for CASSDRGKLGEQFF.

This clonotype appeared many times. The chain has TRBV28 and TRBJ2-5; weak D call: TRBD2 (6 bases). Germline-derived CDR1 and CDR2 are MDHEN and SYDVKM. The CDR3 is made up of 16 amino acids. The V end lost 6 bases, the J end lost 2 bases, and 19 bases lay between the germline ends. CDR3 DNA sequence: TGTGCCAGCAGCACGGGGGAATCAGGAATACAAGAGACCCAGTACTTC. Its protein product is CASSTGESGIQETQYF.

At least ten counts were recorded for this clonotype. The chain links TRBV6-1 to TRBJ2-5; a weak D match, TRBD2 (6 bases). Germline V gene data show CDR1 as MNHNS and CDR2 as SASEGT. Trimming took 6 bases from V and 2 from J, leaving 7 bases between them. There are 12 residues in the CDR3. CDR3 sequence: CASSGGQETQYF. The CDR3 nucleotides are TGTGCCAGCAGCGGGGGTCAAGAGACCCAGTACTTC.

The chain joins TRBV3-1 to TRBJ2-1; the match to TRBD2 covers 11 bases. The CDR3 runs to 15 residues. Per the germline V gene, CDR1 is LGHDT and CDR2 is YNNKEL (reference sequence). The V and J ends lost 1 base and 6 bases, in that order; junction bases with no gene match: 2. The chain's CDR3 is CASSQASGRTNEQFF. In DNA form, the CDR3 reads TGTGCCAGCAGCCAAGCTAGCGGGAGGACCAATGAGCAGTTCTTC.

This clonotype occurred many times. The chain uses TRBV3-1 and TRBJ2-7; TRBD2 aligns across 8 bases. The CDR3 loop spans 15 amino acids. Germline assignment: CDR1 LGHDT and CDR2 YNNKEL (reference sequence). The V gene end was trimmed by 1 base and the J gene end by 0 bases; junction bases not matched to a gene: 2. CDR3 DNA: TGTGCCAGCAGCCAAGCTGCGGGGGGCTCCTACGAGCAGTACTTC. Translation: CASSQAAGGSYEQYF.

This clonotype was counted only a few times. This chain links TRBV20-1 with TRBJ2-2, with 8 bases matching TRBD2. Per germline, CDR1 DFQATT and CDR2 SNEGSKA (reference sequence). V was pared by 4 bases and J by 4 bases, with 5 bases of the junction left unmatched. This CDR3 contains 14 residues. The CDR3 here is CSAMTSGGTGELFF. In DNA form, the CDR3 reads TGCAGTGCTATGACAAGCGGGGGCACCGGGGAGCTGTTTTTT.

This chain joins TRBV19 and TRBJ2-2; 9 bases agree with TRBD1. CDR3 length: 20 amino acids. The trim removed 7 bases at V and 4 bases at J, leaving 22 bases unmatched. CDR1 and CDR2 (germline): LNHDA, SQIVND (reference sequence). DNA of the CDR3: TGTGCCAGTAAAATGGTAGTCCCTAAACAGGGGGCGCCCCGCACCGGGGAGCTGTTTTTT. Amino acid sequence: CASKMVVPKQGAPRTGELFF.

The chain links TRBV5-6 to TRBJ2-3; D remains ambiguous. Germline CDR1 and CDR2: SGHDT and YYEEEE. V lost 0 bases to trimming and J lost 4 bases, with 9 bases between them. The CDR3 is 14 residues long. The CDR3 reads CASSLGVRADTQYF. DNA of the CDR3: TGTGCCAGCAGCTTGGGGGTAAGGGCAGATACGCAGTATTTT.

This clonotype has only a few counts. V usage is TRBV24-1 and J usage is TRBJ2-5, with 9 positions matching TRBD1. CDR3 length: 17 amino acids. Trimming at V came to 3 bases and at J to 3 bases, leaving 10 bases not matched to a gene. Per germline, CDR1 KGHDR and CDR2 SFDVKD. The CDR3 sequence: CATSDRRDRELEETQYF. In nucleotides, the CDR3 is TGTGCCACCAGTGATCGCCGGGACAGGGAATTGGAAGAGACCCAGTACTTC.

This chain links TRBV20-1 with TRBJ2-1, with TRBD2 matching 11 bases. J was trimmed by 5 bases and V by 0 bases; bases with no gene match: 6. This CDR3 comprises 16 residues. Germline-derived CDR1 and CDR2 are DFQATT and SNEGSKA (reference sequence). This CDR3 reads CSAREGLAGGNNEQFF. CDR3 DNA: TGCAGTGCTAGAGAGGGCCTAGCGGGGGGCAACAATGAGCAGTTCTTC.

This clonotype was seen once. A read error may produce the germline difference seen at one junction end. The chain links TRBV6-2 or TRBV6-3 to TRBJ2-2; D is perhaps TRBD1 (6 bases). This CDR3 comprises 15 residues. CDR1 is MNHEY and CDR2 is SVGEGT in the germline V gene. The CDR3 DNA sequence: TGTGCCTGCAGGTCTGAACAGGGAAACACCGGGGAGCTGTTTTTT. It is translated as CACRSEQGNTGELFF.

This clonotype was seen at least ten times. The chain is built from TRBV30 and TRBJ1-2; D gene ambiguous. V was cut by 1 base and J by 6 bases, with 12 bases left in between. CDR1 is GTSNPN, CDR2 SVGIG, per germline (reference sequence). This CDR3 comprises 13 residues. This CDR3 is CAWSEIGRDGYTF. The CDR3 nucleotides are TGTGCCTGGAGTGAGATCGGTCGGGATGGCTACACCTTC.

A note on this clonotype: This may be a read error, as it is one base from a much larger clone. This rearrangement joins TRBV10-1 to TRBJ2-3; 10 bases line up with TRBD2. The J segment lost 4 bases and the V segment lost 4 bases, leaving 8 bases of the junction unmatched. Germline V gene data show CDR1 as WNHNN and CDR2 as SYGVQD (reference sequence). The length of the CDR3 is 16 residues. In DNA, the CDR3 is TGCGCCAGCAGTGCCTGGACTAGCGGAGCCGCAGATACGCAGTATTTT. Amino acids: CASSAWTSGAADTQYF.

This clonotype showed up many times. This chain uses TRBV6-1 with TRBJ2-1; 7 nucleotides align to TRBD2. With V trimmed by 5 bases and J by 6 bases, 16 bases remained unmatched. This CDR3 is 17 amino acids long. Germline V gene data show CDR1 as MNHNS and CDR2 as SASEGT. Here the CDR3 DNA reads TGTGCCAGCAGTTCCCCTGAAAGCCTCAGGGAGGGCAATGAGCAGTTCTTC. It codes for CASSSPESLREGNEQFF.

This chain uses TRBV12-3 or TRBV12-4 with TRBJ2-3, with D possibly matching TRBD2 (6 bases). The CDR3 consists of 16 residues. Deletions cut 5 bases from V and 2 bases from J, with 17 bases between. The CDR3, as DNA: TGTGCCAGCAGTCCTGCCGGGACTGAACCCACAGATACGCAGTATTTT. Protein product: CASSPAGTEPTDTQYF.

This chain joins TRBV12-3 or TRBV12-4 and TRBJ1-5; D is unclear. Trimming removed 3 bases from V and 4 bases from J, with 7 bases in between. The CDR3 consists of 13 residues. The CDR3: CASSFGLNQPQHF. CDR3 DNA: TGTGCCAGCAGTTTCGGTCTAAATCAGCCCCAGCATTTT.

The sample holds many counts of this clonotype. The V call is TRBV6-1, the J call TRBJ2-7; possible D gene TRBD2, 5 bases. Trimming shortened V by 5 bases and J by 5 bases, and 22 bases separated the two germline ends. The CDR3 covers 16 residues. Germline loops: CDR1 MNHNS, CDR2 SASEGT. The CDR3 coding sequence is TGTGCCAGCAGTTACCAAGGCGGACTTGGGTTTGACGAGCAGTACTTC. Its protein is CASSYQGGLGFDEQYF.

CDR3 residues: CASSRGTGSDGYTF. The CDR3 nucleotides read TGTGCCAGCAGCCGAGGGACAGGGTCGGATGGCTACACCTTC. This chain links TRBV3-1 with TRBJ1-2; 9 bases are a match to TRBD1. The CDR3 has 14 residues. CDR1 is LGHDT, CDR2 YNNKEL, per germline (reference sequence). V shed 4 bases and J 6 bases; nucleotides not matched to a gene: 6.

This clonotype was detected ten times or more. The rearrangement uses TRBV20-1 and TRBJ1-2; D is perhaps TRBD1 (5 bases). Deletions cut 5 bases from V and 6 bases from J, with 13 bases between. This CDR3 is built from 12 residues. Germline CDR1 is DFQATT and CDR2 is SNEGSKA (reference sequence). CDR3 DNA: TGCAGTGCTTTCACGAGGGGAGATGGCTACACCTTC. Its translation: CSAFTRGDGYTF.

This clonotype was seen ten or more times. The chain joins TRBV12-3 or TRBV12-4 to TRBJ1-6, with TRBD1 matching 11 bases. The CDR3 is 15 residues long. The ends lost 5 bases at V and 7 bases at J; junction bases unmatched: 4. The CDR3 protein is CASSPRTGGNSPLHF. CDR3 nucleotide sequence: TGTGCCAGCAGTCCGCGGACAGGGGGCAATTCACCCCTCCACTTT.